Listed below are T cell receptor beta chains from one sample, sequenced in a study of T cell responses to AZD1222 COVID-19 vaccine. Sequencing used immunoSEQ multiplex PCR; TCRdb keeps in-frame clones, though not all of them. Here the sample spans 150,000 to 200,000 clones, around 90% being singletons. This specimen consisted of peripheral blood, obtained on day 0 of AZD1222 vaccination. Every receptor here comes from an adult in good health. CDR3s include the opening cysteine and the closing phenylalanine or tryptophan. D genes are given only for firm matches. Only part of the rows carry a size: once, few, many, or a class if the clone is expanded.

D gene	V gene	J gene	clone size	CDR3 protein	CDR3 DNA
-	TRBV7-3	TRBJ2-7	-	CASSSPGGEQYF	TGTGCCAGCAGCTCCCCCGGGGGCGAGCAGTACTTC
-	TRBV9	TRBJ2-7	-	CASSVGQRPYKQYF	TGTGCCAGCAGCGTCGGACAGCGGCCCTACAAGCAGTACTTC
TRBD1	TRBV19	TRBJ1-1	-	CASIQGVEPNTEAFF	TGTGCCAGTATACAGGGGGTAGAACCGAACACTGAAGCTTTCTTT
-	TRBV24-1	TRBJ2-1	few	CATSESGTTSYNEQFF	TGTGCCACCAGTGAGTCCGGGACAACATCCTACAATGAGCAGTTCTTC
TRBD1	TRBV9	TRBJ1-2	-	CASSVGGQGVGYTF	TGTGCCAGCAGCGTAGGCGGACAGGGGGTCGGCTACACCTTC
-	TRBV28	TRBJ2-7	-	CASFPRGSLSYEQYF	TGTGCCAGCTTCCCGAGGGGTTCCCTCTCCTACGAGCAGTACTTC
-	TRBV3-1/TRBV3-2	TRBJ2-1	-	CASSGGLYNEQFF	TGTGCCAGCAGCGGGGGGCTTTACAATGAGCAGTTCTTC
-	TRBV5-6	TRBJ1-6	-	CASSLRGSPNSPLHF	TGTGCCAGCAGCTTGAGGGGGTCGCCTAATTCACCCCTCCACTTT
TRBD1	TRBV18	TRBJ1-6	-	CASSQDRANSPLHF	TGTGCCAGCTCACAGGACAGGGCAAATTCACCCCTCCACTTT
-	TRBV5-1	TRBJ1-1	-	CASSLQGTEAFF	TGCGCCAGCAGCTTACAGGGTACTGAAGCTTTCTTT
TRBD2	TRBV27	TRBJ2-5	-	CASRLAEKETQYF	TGTGCCAGCAGACTAGCGGAAAAAGAGACCCAGTACTTC
TRBD2	TRBV28	TRBJ2-7	-	CASSFPSGSLYEQYF	TGTGCCAGCAGTTTCCCTAGCGGGAGTCTTTACGAGCAGTACTTC
-	TRBV14	TRBJ1-1	-	CASSGVSLNTEAFF	TGTGCCAGCAGCGGGGTATCCCTGAACACTGAAGCTTTCTTT
TRBD1	TRBV5-1	TRBJ1-1	-	CASAQGAGDTEAFF	TGCGCCAGCGCACAGGGGGCGGGGGACACTGAAGCTTTCTTT
TRBD2	TRBV6-5	TRBJ2-7	-	CASSYSGLAGEQYF	TGTGCCAGCAGTTATTCCGGACTAGCTGGTGAGCAGTACTTC
TRBD1	TRBV9	TRBJ2-1	-	CASSPQGQGAYNEQFF	TGTGCCAGCAGCCCCCAGGGGCAGGGGGCTTACAATGAGCAGTTCTTC
-	TRBV10-3	TRBJ2-2	-	CAISESSNTGELFF	TGTGCCATCAGTGAGTCGAGTAACACCGGGGAGCTGTTTTTT
TRBD2	TRBV19	TRBJ2-7	-	CASSSGGPYEQYF	TGTGCCAGTAGTTCGGGGGGACCATACGAGCAGTACTTC
TRBD1	TRBV7-2	TRBJ1-1	-	CASSSTGGVTEAFF	TGTGCCAGCAGCAGTACAGGGGGCGTTACTGAAGCTTTCTTT
-	TRBV7-2	TRBJ2-6	-	CASSSGAGANVLTF	TGTGCCAGCAGCTCAGGGGCTGGGGCCAACGTCCTGACTTTC
-	TRBV15	TRBJ1-3	few	CATSRARGYENTIYF	TGTGCCACCAGCAGGGCTAGGGGGTATGAAAACACCATATATTTT
TRBD1	TRBV27	TRBJ1-2	-	CASSFTERQTGTNGYTF	TGTGCCAGCAGTTTCACCGAGCGCCAGACAGGGACAAATGGCTACACCTTC
-	TRBV7-9	TRBJ1-1	-	CASSQIEAFF	TGTGCCAGCAGCCAAATCGAAGCTTTCTTT
-	TRBV6-5	TRBJ1-2	once	CASSTTHGYSIRTF	TGTGCCAGCAGTACTACTCATGGCTATTCTATTCGCACCTTC
-	TRBV6-5	TRBJ1-6	few	CASKEGHNSPLHF	TGTGCCAGCAAAGAGGGTCATAATTCACCCCTCCACTTT
TRBD1	TRBV24-1	TRBJ2-1	-	CATSGGQGNEQFF	TGTGCCACCAGTGGGGGACAGGGGAATGAGCAGTTCTTC
TRBD2	TRBV20-1	TRBJ2-3	-	CSASSGREADTQYF	TGCAGTGCTAGTAGCGGGAGGGAGGCAGATACGCAGTATTTT
-	TRBV2	TRBJ1-2	-	CASRTDTVTRYTF	TGTGCCAGCAGAACGGACACCGTGACCCGCTACACCTTC
-	TRBV6-1	TRBJ1-2	few	CASSGQGRFGQAGDYGYTF	TGTGCCAGCAGTGGCCAAGGACGTTTTGGCCAGGCCGGCGACTATGGCTACACCTTC
TRBD1	TRBV9	TRBJ1-1	-	CASSVATGTGETEAFF	TGTGCCAGCAGCGTAGCTACTGGGACAGGGGAGACTGAAGCTTTCTTT
TRBD1	TRBV5-5	TRBJ1-5	-	CASSKVGQGAQGQPQHF	TGTGCCAGCAGCAAGGTCGGACAGGGGGCGCAGGGTCAGCCCCAGCATTTT
-	TRBV29-1	TRBJ1-1	-	CSVRATVTNTEAFF	TGCAGCGTCAGGGCGACAGTGACCAACACTGAAGCTTTCTTT
-	TRBV19	TRBJ1-3	once	CASRDWSSSGNTIYF	TGTGCCAGTAGGGACTGGTCGAGCTCTGGAAACACCATATATTTT
-	TRBV7-9	TRBJ1-2	-	CASSLEGGAYGYTF	TGTGCCAGCAGCTTAGAAGGGGGTGCCTATGGCTACACCTTC
-	TRBV7-8	TRBJ1-2	-	CASSTLYDYGYTF	TGTGCCAGCAGCACCCTGTATGATTATGGCTACACCTTC
-	TRBV3-1/TRBV3-2	TRBJ2-2	-	CASSRTNTGELFF	TGTGCCAGCAGTCGGACCAACACCGGGGAGCTGTTTTTT